This T cell receptor (beta chain) was recovered during a study of cytomegalovirus exposure and HLA in healthy donors. As regards this clone: What it binds is not known.

CDR1 is SQVTM, CDR2 ANQGSEA, per germline. The CDR3 runs 14 residues. The V segment lost 5 bases and the J segment 5 bases; nucleotides outside the gene matches: 8. Study outcomes and limitations: Previously analyzed data showed that most TCR beta V segments were productive at a frequency of about 90% or about 30%. Most observed TCR sequences were rare, whereas some public TCRs were detected in many donors.

PCR involved 60 Vbeta and 13 Jbeta primers. In the authors' workflow: An analysis performed later counted 72 million or so unique TCR beta chains (approximately 11 million of them shared). TCRdb's copy holds only in-frame clones and misses some; the assay was immunoSEQ multiplex PCR. V and J calls plus clone size are reproduced from that table; the DNA served to infer D and trimming. Among 120,000 to 150,000 clones listed, 70% to 80% were seen once. Sequencing input: PBMCs. This rearrangement joins TRBV29-1 to TRBJ1-2; 10 positions agree with TRBD1. The source of this sequence is a young man in good health and CMV-seronegative. CDR3 loop: CSVSPGQGRYGYTF. In DNA form, the CDR3 reads TGCAGCGTTTCGCCGGGACAGGGGAGGTATGGCTACACCTTC.